Included here is one T cell receptor beta chain sequence, with context. This sample was included in a study of blood T cells in healthy people across ages. V was cut by 5 bases and J by 5 bases, with 18 bases left in between. The V gene's germline CDR1 is SNHLY and CDR2 FYNNEI. CDR3 length: 15 residues. Sample-barcoded 5' priming and a J-beta primer mix drove a second PCR of about 7 to 11 cycles. TCRdb reprocessed the 5' RACE reads via MiXCR and lists one record per CDR3 protein. This table holds hundreds of thousands of distinct CDR3 sequences, around 50% found once. Sequencing was performed on blood. The chain uses TRBV2 and TRBJ2-5, with D perhaps TRBD2 (5 bases). This clonotype originated in a man aged 35-49 years in good health. DNA for the CDR3: TGTGCCAGCAGTCCCGCGACACGGGCGGGTGAGACCCAGTACTTC. It codes for CASSPATRAGETQYF.